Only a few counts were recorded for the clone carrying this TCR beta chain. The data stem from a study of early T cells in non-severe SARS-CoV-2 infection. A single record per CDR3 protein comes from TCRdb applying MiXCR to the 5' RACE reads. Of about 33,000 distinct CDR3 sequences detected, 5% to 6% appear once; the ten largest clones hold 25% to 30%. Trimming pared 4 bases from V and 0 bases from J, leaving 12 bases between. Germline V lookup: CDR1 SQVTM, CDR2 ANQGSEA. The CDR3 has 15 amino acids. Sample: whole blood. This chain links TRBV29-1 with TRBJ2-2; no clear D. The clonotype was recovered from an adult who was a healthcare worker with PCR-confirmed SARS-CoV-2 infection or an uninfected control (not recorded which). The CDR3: CSVAVGGTNTGELFF. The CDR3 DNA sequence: TGCAGCGTTGCGGTGGGCGGAACGAACACCGGGGAGCTGTTTTTT.